The T cell receptor (beta chain) described here comes from a study of blood T cells in healthy people across ages. The study's findings and limits: A greater number of naive CD4+ cells and higher diversity distinguished long-lived donors from aged donors.

Note on this clonotype: Its antigen is undetermined.

Alongside a J-beta primer mix, a sample-barcoded 5' primer served in a second PCR lasting about 6 to 11 cycles. From the 5' RACE reads, TCRdb called clonotypes with MiXCR, one entry per CDR3 protein. The sample lists approximately 810,000 distinct CDR3 sequences, about 36% occurring once. Isolated per sample were at least 7 million PBMCs. CDR3 length: 15 amino acids. V was pared by 6 bases and J by 4 bases, with 8 bases of the junction left unmatched. Material: blood. This receptor was identified in a man aged 18-30 years in good health. The J gene is TRBJ1-4, the V gene TRBV12-3 or TRBV12-4, with TRBD1 matching 7 bases. The CDR3 protein is CASSATGLVNEKLFF. In nucleotides, the CDR3 is TGTGCCAGCAGCGCGACAGGGCTCGTTAATGAAAAACTGTTTTTT.